The TCR beta chain described here comes from a study of CD8 T cells in Susac syndrome (dated by TCRdb to the late 2010s). In the study overall: Among the Susac syndrome patients who were sequenced, clinically active disease was present in more than five and clinical remission was observed in about eight. At the time of blood withdrawal, Susac syndrome patients were either therapy-naive, taking corticosteroids (with some also receiving IVIg), or on IVIg alone. Whether CD8+ T cell activation and differentiation in Susac syndrome was antigen driven was tested using repertoire sequencing. The study compared CD8+ T cell repertoire clonality among 12 healthy donors, approximately 14 Susac syndrome patients and 15 or so multiple sclerosis patients. What the study reported, not specific to this receptor: Some 15 Susac-specific public clones were identified in the total CD8+ repertoire, and roughly five Susac-specific public clones were identified in the CD8+ TEMRA repertoire. Susac syndrome CD8+ repertoires showed clonal expansion, highest in CD8+ TEMRA cells and greater in clinically active than remitting patients. The number of individuals in the TCR sequencing and HLA analysis was acknowledged as relatively small.

From a lookup of the germline V gene (reference sequence), CDR1 and CDR2 are SGHNT and YYREEE. Germline trimming amounts to 2 bases on V and 5 bases on J, with 9 as the count of junction bases outside the gene matches. From cysteine to phenylalanine, the CDR3 is 15 amino acids long. Only the CDR3 DNA stays, 45 bases, in frame from base 1. As concerns this clonotype: There is no known antigen for this receptor. Base qualities are missing; no much larger clone stands one base away.

High-throughput TCR beta sequencing profiled peripheral blood CD8+ and CD4+ T cells from healthy donors, Susac syndrome patients and multiple sclerosis patients. The Susac syndrome patients fulfilled recently defined diagnostic criteria for either definite or probable disease. CD8+ TEMRA cells were enriched by FACS, while bulk CD8+ and CD4+ T cells were purified by magnetic negative isolation. Blood was collected in EDTA tubes and processed within 24 hours, with PBMCs isolated through density gradient centrifugation. PBMCs intended for TCR sequencing were cryopreserved in liquid nitrogen and thawed later in a water bath at 37 degrees C. The sorted or isolated CD4+, CD8+ and CD8+ TEMRA cells reached a purity of at least 90%. RNA was extracted using the RNeasy kit, and roughly 0.5 to 1 microgram was reverse transcribed with random hexamers. TCR beta CDR3 regions were amplified with the immunoSEQ multiplex PCR assay covering 54 Vbeta and 13 Jbeta segments. To correct PCR amplification bias, a synthetic template baseline was used for both primer optimization and computational correction. In the authors' own workflow: Only productive sequences were kept, with reads annotated to V, D and J genes according to IMGT and analyzed in immunoSEQ Analyzer. To calculate clonality, Shannon entropy was normalized by log2 of the number of productive unique sequences and then subtracted from one. Public and private clones were assessed among the 100 most prevalent clones of each patient and control. Clones were defined as Susac-specific if absent from the healthy and MS cohorts, from more than 900 published viral clones and from other ImmuneACCESS disease sequences. TCRdb handled the public reads itself, with Q25 trimming in fastp and clone calling in MiXCR, and kept productive beta chains. Duplicate CDR3 protein sequences are folded into a single record with the most common DNA and genes. What appears here as the V and J calls and clone size reflects TCRdb's work, not the paper's. The sample table holds 120,000 or so distinct CDR3 sequences, of which over 85% were seen once. The ten biggest clones cover 0.2% to 0.25% of the sample.

The sample taken for sequencing was CD8+ T cells from PBMCs. The chain couples TRBV5-4 to TRBJ2-5, with 7 central nucleotides matching TRBD1. This TCR derives from a human donor with Susac syndrome. CDR3 region: CASSLRQGDLETQYF. At the DNA level, the sequence is TGTGCCAGCAGCTTAAGACAGGGCGATTTGGAGACCCAGTACTTC.